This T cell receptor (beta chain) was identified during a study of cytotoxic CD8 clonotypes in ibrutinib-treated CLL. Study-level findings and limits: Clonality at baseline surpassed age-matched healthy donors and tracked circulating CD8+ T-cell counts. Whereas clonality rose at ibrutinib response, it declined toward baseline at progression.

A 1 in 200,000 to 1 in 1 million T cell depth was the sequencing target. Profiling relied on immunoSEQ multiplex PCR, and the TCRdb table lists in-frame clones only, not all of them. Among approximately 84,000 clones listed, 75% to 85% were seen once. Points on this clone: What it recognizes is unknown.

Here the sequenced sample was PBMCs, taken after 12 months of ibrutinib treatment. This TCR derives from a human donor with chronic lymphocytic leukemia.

The CDR3, as DNA: TGTGCCAGCAGCCCAGACGGCTATGGCTACACCTTC. Protein product: CASSPDGYGYTF. V is TRBV14 and J is TRBJ1-2; no clear D. The CDR3 sequence is 12 residues long. Germline-derived CDR1 and CDR2 are SGHDN and FVKESK. Trimming shortened V by 4 bases and J by 4 bases, and 7 bases separated the two germline ends.